This T cell receptor beta chain comes out of a study of blood T cell repertoires in COVID-19. Study in general: In each case, the material was cDNA or gDNA derived from T cells, B-cell-depleted T cells, or PBMCs.

Libraries were prepared by immunoSEQ multiplex PCR; TCRdb keeps only in-frame clonotypes and omits some of them. The sample contains approximately 400,000 clones, 88% of which appear only once. J gave up 7 bases and V 3 bases, and 11 bases lay outside the gene matches. The V gene's germline CDR1 is MGHRA and CDR2 YSYEKL. This CDR3 is built from 16 residues. Researchers sorted participants into cohorts using their self-reported clinical history. Cohort 3 donors counted as recovered after two negative PCRs, clearance, or resolved symptoms. This chain links TRBV4-1 with TRBJ2-5; TRBD2 matches at 10 bases. Sequenced: PBMCs or T cells enriched from blood (not recorded which). The TCR comes from a young woman who had recovered from COVID-19. CDR3 coding DNA: TGCGCCAGCAGCCAGGCACTAGCGGGGTCCGGGGGGACCCAGTACTTC. Amino acids: CASSQALAGSGGTQYF.